Listed below are T cell receptor beta chains from one sample, sequenced in a study of cytomegalovirus exposure and HLA in healthy donors. Here immunoSEQ multiplex PCR was the method, and the copy in TCRdb shows in-frame clones only, minus some. The sample has 130,000 to 150,000 clones; 75% to 90% are singletons. The sequenced material came from PBMCs. These receptors were taken from a woman aged 25 to 39 in good health and CMV-seronegative. Each CDR3 is given with its conserved first and last residue. The D gene is left open where the match is weak. Clone size is given for some rows only: seen once, a few or many times, or a class if the clone is expanded.

D	size	V	J	DNA	CDR3
NA	NA	TRBV27	TRBJ2-7	TGTGCCAGCAGTTCCTTGTCCGCGCCCCGGGACTCGTATTTGACCTACGAGCAGTACTTC	CASSSLSAPRDSYLTYEQYF
TRBD2	few	TRBV19	TRBJ2-3	TGTGCCAGTAGTATGGAGGGACTAGGGGGGTTCACAGATACGCAGTATTTT	CASSMEGLGGFTDTQYF
TRBD2	NA	TRBV27	TRBJ2-7	TGTGCCAGCAGTTTGCTAGCGGGAGCCGCCGAGCAGTACTTC	CASSLLAGAAEQYF
NA	NA	TRBV27	TRBJ1-5	TGTGCCAGCAGCTTAGGAGGTTATAGCAATCAGCCCCAGCATTTT	CASSLGGYSNQPQHF
NA	few	TRBV7-3	TRBJ1-1	TGTGCCAGCAGCCGCGACATTAACACTGAAGCTTTCTTT	CASSRDINTEAFF
NA	NA	TRBV6-5	TRBJ1-3	TGTGCCAGCAGTCGGGGTTCCGGAAACACCATATATTTT	CASSRGSGNTIYF
NA	NA	TRBV28	TRBJ1-1	TGTGCCAGCAGTTTATGGCGGCGGGGGACCACTGAAGCTTTCTTT	CASSLWRRGTTEAFF
NA	few	TRBV6-1	TRBJ1-5	TGTGCCAGCAGTGAACCAGGCCGCCTGAGATCGGTGCCCCAGCATTTT	CASSEPGRLRSVPQHF
NA	NA	TRBV7-2	TRBJ2-7	TGTGCCAGCAGCGTATTGACAGGTCGGGGCGAGCAGTACTTC	CASSVLTGRGEQYF
NA	once	TRBV19	TRBJ2-4	TGTGCCAGTAGTGCACAGGGCTCCCCCCAAAACATTCAGTACTTC	CASSAQGSPQNIQYF
TRBD2	NA	TRBV7-6	TRBJ2-1	TGTGCCAGCAGCTTAGTGCAGGGACTAAATTACAATGAGCAGTTCTTC	CASSLVQGLNYNEQFF
NA	NA	TRBV2	TRBJ1-5	TGTGCCAGCAGAACTAGACGGTCGGGGCAGCCCCAGCATTTT	CASRTRRSGQPQHF
TRBD2	NA	TRBV10-3	TRBJ2-7	TGTGCCATCAGCCCGGGACTAGCCTACGAGCAGTACTTC	CAISPGLAYEQYF
NA	once	TRBV7-2	TRBJ2-2	TGTGCCAGCAGCTTAGTCTCTTCGAACACCGGGGAGCTGTTTTTT	CASSLVSSNTGELFF
NA	once	TRBV27	TRBJ2-7	TGTGCCAGCAGTTACAGGGGACTCCGGTACGAGCAGTACTTC	CASSYRGLRYEQYF
TRBD1	NA	TRBV6-6	TRBJ1-2	TGTGCCAGCACCCCGGGACAGGGAGATGGCTACACCTTC	CASTPGQGDGYTF
NA	NA	TRBV7-2	TRBJ2-7	TGTGCCAGCAGTTCTTCTAGGCCCATAACGCCACGCGAGCAGTACTTC	CASSSSRPITPREQYF
NA	NA	TRBV18	TRBJ1-3	TGTGCCAGCTCACCCGGGGAGCCGCACTCTGGAAACACCATATATTTT	CASSPGEPHSGNTIYF
NA	NA	TRBV29-1	TRBJ2-5	TGCAGCGGCCGGGGGTCGGGAGAGACCCAGTACTTC	CSGRGSGETQYF
TRBD1	NA	TRBV9	TRBJ1-3	TGTGCCAGCAGCCCCACCGGGACAGGGGGCGGAGGAAACACCATATATTTT	CASSPTGTGGGGNTIYF
NA	NA	TRBV6-1	TRBJ1-5	TGTGCCAGCATTCACAGGATTTATAGCAATCAGCCCCAGCATTTT	CASIHRIYSNQPQHF